The source of this T cell receptor beta chain is a study of blood T cell repertoires in COVID-19. For the study at large: In each case, the material was cDNA or gDNA derived from T cells, B-cell-depleted T cells, or PBMCs.

Here immunoSEQ multiplex PCR was the method, and the copy in TCRdb shows in-frame clones only, minus some. The repertoire consists of about 250,000 clones, with 85% to 90% occurring once and the leading ten covering about 1.6%. This clone has only one observation. Germline V gene sequence: CDR1 ENHRY, CDR2 SYGVKD. Trimming removed 2 bases at V and 3 bases at J, with 2 bases between. The CDR3 has 12 amino acids. Each participant's cohort was designated according to participant-reported clinical history. The V and J genes are TRBV10-3 and TRBJ2-1, with no clear D. The TCR sequence derives from a man in his forties or fifties who had recovered from COVID-19. Sequenced sample: PBMCs or T cells enriched from blood (not recorded which). The CDR3 nucleotides read TGTGCCATCAGTGAGCACTACAATGAGCAGTTCTTC. Translation: CAISEHYNEQFF.